The T cell receptor (beta chain) under discussion was sequenced for a study of T cell changes during pregnancy in multiple sclerosis. Measured with immunoSEQ multiplex PCR; TCRdb has only the in-frame clones, and not every one. This sample has just over 90,000 clones, with 75% to 95% found just once. Source: peripheral blood, taken after pregnancy. The source of this sequence is a female donor in good health, enrolled as a control in a pregnancy study.

CDR3 coding DNA: TGTGCCAGCAGCCAAGTGGACAGGGCCCCCCCTCGCACCGGGGAGCTGTTTTTT. Its translation is CASSQVDRAPPRTGELFF. V gene TRBV14 combines with J gene TRBJ2-2, with 8 bases that match TRBD1. Germline loops: CDR1 SGHDN, CDR2 FVKESK. The trim removed 1 base at V and 4 bases at J, leaving 11 bases unmatched. The CDR3 has 18 residues.